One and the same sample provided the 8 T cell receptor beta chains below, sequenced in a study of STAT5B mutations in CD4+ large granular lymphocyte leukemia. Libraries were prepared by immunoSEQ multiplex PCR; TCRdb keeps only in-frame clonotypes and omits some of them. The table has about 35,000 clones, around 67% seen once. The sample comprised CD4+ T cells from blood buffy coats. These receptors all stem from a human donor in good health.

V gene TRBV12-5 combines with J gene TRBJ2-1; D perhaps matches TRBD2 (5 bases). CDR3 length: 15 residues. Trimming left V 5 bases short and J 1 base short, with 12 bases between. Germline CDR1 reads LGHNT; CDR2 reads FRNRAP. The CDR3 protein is CASGARTGSYNEQFF. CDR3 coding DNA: TGTGCTAGTGGTGCTCGGACGGGATCCTACAATGAGCAGTTCTTC.

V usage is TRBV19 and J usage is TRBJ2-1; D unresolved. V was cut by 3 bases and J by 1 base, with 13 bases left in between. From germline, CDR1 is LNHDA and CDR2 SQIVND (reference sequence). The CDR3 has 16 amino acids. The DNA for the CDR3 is TGTGCCAGTAGTATTAAAGGAATGGATTCCTACAATGAGCAGTTCTTC. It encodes CASSIKGMDSYNEQFF.

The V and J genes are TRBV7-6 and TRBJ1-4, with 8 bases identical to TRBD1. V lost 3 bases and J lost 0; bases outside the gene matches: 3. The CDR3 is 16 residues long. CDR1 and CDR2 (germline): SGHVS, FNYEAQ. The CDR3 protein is CASSFGTGATNEKLFF. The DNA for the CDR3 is TGTGCCAGCAGCTTCGGGACAGGAGCAACTAATGAAAAACTGTTTTTT.

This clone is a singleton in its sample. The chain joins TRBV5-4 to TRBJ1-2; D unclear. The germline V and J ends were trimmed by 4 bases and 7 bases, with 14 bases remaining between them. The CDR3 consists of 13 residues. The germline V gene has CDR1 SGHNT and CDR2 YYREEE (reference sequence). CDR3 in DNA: TGTGCCAGCAGCGACAACAATGTAGGTGGCTACACCTTC. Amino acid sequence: CASSDNNVGGYTF.

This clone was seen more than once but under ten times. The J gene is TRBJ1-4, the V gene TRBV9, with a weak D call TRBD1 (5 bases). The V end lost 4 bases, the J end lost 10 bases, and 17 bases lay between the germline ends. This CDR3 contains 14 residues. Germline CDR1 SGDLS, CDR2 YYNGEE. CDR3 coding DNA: TGTGCCAGCAGCCTAGGGACTCAAGCGGGAAAACTGTTTTTT. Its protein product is CASSLGTQAGKLFF.

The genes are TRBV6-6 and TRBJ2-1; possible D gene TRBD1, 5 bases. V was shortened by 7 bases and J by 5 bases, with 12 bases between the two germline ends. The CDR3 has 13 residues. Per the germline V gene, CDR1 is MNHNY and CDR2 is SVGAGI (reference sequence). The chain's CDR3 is CASTQGYHNEQFF. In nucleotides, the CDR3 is TGTGCCAGCACCCAGGGTTACCACAATGAGCAGTTCTTC.

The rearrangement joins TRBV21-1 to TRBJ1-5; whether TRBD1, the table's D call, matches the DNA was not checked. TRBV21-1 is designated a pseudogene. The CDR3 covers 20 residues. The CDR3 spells CASSKYYSGAPDRVNQPQHF. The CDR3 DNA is TGTGCCAGCAGCAAATACTACTCCGGGGCCCCGGACAGAGTCAATCAGCCCCAGCATTTT.

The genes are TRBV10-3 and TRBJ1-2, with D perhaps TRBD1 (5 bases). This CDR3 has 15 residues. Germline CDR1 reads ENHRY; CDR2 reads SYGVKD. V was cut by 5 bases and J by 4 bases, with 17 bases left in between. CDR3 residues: CAISLSGGAGYGYTF. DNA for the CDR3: TGTGCCATCAGTCTCTCAGGAGGGGCGGGCTATGGCTACACCTTC.